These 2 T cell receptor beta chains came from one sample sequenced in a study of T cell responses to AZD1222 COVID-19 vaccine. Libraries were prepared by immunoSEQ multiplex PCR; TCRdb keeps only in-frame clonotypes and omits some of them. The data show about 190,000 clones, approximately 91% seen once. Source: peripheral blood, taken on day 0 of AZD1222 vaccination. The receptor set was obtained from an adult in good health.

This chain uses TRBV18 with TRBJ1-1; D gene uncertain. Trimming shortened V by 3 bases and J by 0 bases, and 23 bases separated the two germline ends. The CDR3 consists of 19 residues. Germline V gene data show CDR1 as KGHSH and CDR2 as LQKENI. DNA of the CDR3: TGTGCCAGCTCACCCGCCGGTAGGACGGCCGGCAGTTTGAACACTGAAGCTTTCTTT. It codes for CASSPAGRTAGSLNTEAFF. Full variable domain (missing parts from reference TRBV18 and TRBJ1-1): NAGVMQNPRHLVRRRGQEARLRCSPMKGHSHVYWYRQLPEEGLKFMVYLQKENIIDESGMPKERFSAEFPKEGPSILRIQQVVRGDSAAYFCASSPAGRTAGSLNTEAFFGQGTRLTVV.

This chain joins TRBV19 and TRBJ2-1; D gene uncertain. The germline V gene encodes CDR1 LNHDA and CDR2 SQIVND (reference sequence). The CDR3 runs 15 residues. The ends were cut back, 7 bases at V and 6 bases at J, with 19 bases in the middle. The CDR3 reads CASTDLGVSGNEQFF. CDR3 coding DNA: TGTGCCAGTACCGACCTTGGAGTCTCGGGCAATGAGCAGTTCTTC.